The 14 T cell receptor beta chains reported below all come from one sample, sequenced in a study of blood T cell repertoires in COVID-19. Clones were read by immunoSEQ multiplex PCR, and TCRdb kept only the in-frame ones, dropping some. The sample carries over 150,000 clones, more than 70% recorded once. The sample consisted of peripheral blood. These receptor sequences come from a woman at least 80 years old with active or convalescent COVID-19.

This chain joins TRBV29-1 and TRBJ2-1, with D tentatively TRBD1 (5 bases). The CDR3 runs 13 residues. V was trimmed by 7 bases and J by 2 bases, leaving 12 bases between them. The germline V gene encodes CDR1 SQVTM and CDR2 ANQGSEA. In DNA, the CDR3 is TGCAGCGCAAACCCGGACACCTACAATGAGCAGTTCTTC. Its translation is CSANPDTYNEQFF.

The CDR3, as DNA: TGTGCCAGCAGCCTGCCAGGGGGAGACGCTGAAGCTTTCTTT. Residues: CASSLPGGDAEAFF. This sequence joins TRBV7-9 and TRBJ1-1, with TRBD1 identical over 7 bases. Germline assignment: CDR1 SEHNR and CDR2 FQNEAQ (reference sequence). The CDR3 is made up of 14 amino acids. Germline trimming cut 5 bases from V and 6 bases from J; bases unmatched to any gene: 9. The complete variable domain, with remaining parts taken from reference TRBV7-9 and TRBJ1-1, reads DTGVSQNPRHKITKRGQNVTFRCDPISEHNRLYWYRQTLGQGPEFLTYFQNEAQLEKSRLLSDRFSAERPKGSFSTLEIQRTEQGDSAMYLCASSLPGGDAEAFFGQGTRLTVV.

The CDR3 protein is CASSGDRPRGYTF. The CDR3, as DNA: TGTGCCAGCAGCGGAGACAGACCGCGAGGCTACACCTTC. The chain has TRBV5-5 and TRBJ1-2, with D maybe TRBD1 (5 bases). The V gene's germline CDR1 is SGHKS and CDR2 YYEKEE (reference sequence). V gave up 4 bases and J gave up 8 bases, with 15 bases separating them. The CDR3 spans 13 residues.

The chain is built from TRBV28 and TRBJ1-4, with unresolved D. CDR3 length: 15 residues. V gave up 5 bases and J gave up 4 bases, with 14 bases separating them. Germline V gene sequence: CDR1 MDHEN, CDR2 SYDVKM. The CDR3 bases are TGTGCCAGCAGTCCCGGCGGCTTTGATAATGAAAAACTGTTTTTT. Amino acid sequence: CASSPGGFDNEKLFF.

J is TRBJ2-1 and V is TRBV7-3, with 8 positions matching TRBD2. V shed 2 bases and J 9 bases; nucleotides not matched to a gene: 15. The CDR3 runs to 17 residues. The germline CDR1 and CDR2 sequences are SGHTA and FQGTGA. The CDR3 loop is CASSLYPPSGSSGEQFF. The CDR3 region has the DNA TGTGCCAGCAGCTTATACCCCCCCAGCGGGAGTTCGGGTGAGCAGTTCTTC. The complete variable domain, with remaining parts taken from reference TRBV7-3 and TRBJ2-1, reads GAGVSQTPSNKVTEKGKYVELRCDPISGHTALYWYRQSLGQGPEFLIYFQGTGAADDSGLPNDRFFAVRPEGSVSTLKIQRTERGDSAVYLCASSLYPPSGSSGEQFFGPGTRLTVL.

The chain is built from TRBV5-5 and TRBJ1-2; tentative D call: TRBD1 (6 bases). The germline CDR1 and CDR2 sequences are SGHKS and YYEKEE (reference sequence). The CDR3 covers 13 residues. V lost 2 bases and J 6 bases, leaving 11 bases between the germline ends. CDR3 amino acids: CASSFTGSDGYTF. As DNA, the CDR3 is TGTGCCAGCAGCTTCACAGGGAGTGATGGCTACACCTTC.

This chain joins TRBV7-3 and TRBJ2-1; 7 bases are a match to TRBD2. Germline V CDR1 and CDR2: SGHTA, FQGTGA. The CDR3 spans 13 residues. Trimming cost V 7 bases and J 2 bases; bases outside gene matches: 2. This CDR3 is CASTSGPYNEQFF. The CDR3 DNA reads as TGTGCCAGCACTAGCGGACCCTACAATGAGCAGTTCTTC.

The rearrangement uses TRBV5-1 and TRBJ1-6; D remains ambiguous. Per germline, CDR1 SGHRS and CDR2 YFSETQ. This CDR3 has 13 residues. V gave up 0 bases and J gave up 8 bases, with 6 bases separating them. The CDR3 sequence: CASSLGRDSPLHF. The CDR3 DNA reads TGCGCCAGCAGCTTGGGTCGGGATTCACCCCTCCACTTT.

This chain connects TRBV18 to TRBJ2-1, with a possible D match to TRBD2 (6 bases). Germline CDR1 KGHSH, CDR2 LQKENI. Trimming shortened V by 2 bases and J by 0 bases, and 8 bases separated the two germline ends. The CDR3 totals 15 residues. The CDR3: CASSPRDFSYNEQFF. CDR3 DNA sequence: TGTGCCAGCTCACCAAGGGACTTCTCCTACAATGAGCAGTTCTTC.

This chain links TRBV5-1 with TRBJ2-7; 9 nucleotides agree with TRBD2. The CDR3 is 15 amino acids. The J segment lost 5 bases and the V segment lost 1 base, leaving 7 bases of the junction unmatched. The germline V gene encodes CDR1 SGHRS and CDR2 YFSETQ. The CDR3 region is CASSLNLAGSHEQYF. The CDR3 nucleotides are TGCGCCAGCAGCTTGAACCTAGCGGGATCCCACGAGCAGTACTTC.

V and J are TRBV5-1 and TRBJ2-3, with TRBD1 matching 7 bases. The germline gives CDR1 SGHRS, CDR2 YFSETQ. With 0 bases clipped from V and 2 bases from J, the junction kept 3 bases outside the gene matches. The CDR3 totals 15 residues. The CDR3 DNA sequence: TGCGCCAGCAGCTTGGGGGACAGCACCACAGATACGCAGTATTTT. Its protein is CASSLGDSTTDTQYF.

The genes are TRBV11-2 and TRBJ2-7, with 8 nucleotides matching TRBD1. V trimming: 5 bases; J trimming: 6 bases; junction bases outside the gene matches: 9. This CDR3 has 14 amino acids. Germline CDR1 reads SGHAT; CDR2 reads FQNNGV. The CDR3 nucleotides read TGTGCCAGCAGCAAGGACAGGGTAGCAGTCGAGCAGTACTTC. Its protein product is CASSKDRVAVEQYF.

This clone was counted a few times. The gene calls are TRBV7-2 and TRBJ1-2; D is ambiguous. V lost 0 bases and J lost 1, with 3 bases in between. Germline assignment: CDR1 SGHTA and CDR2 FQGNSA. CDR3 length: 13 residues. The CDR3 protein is CASSLAINYGYTF. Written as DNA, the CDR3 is TGTGCCAGCAGCTTAGCTATTAACTATGGCTACACCTTC.

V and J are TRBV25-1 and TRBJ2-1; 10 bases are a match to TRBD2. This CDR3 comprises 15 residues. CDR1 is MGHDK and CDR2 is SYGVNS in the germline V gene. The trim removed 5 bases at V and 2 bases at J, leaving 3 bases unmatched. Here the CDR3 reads CASSQAGGPYNEQFF. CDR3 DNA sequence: TGTGCCAGCAGTCAAGCGGGAGGGCCCTACAATGAGCAGTTCTTC.